A single sample gave rise to the 32 T cell receptor beta chains below, sequenced in a study of CD4 T cells in relation to SARS-CoV-2 and coronaviruses. Measured with immunoSEQ multiplex PCR; TCRdb has only the in-frame clones, and not every one. The profile shows just over 15,000 clones, roughly 80% of them singletons. Before the COVID-19 pandemic, during about 2010-2019, CD4+ T cells were taken from unexposed donors. After approximately 10 days of culture, CD4+ T cells were isolated. No antigen has been identified for these receptors. Specimen: CD4+ T cells from PBMCs, cultured in vitro. These receptors originate from a human donor in good health.

V gene TRBV5-1 combines with J gene TRBJ2-1; 8 bases align to TRBD2. There are 16 residues in the CDR3. Germline-derived CDR1 and CDR2 are SGHRS and YFSETQ. V lost 1 base, J lost 2 bases, and 5 bases stayed unmatched. The CDR3 here is CASSLPSGLAYNEQFF. For the CDR3, the DNA is TGCGCCAGCAGCTTGCCTAGCGGGCTCGCCTACAATGAGCAGTTCTTC.

A few counts support this clone. The V call is TRBV5-1, the J call TRBJ2-2; unclear D gene. V lost 4 bases, J lost 1 base, and 8 bases lay in between. The CDR3 extends over 14 amino acids. Germline V lookup: CDR1 SGHRS, CDR2 YFSETQ. In DNA, the CDR3 is TGCGCCAGCAGCACGGGTGGGAACACCGGGGAGCTGTTTTTT. It codes for CASSTGGNTGELFF.

The chain uses TRBV2 and TRBJ2-4, with 8 bases fitting TRBD2. The CDR3 contains 16 residues. From germline, CDR1 is SNHLY and CDR2 FYNNEI. The V gene end was trimmed by 1 base and the J gene end by 6 bases; junction bases not matched to a gene: 8. Written as DNA, the CDR3 is TGTGCCAGCAGTGAAGAACCGGGACTAGGAGGAAACATTCAGTACTTC. This sequence encodes CASSEEPGLGGNIQYF.

The V gene is TRBV11-2, the J gene TRBJ1-1; D not resolved. V lost 2 bases and J lost 5, with 3 bases in between. CDR1 is SGHAT and CDR2 is FQNNGV in the germline V gene. This CDR3 contains 11 residues. The CDR3 DNA reads TGTGCCAGCAGCTTAAGGACTGAAGCTTTCTTT. This encodes CASSLRTEAFF. The full variable domain, with the rest looked up from reference TRBV11-2 and TRBJ1-1, is EAGVAQSPRYKIIEKRQSVAFWCNPISGHATLYWYQQILGQGPKLLIQFQNNGVVDDSQLPKDRFSAERLKGVDSTLKIQPAKLEDSAVYLCASSLRTEAFFGQGTRLTVV.

This rearrangement joins TRBV28 to TRBJ2-7; the D is unclear. Trimming removed 3 bases from V and 0 bases from J, with 6 bases in between. The CDR3 contains 13 residues. Germline CDR1 and CDR2: MDHEN and SYDVKM. The CDR3 reads CASSLIASYEQYF. The DNA for the CDR3 is TGTGCCAGCAGTTTGATAGCCTCCTACGAGCAGTACTTC.

J is TRBJ2-6 and V is TRBV15, with D possibly called TRBD1 or TRBD2 (5 bases each). The CDR3 totals 16 residues. V was shortened by 4 bases and J by 0 bases, with 10 bases between the two germline ends. Germline values: CDR1 LNHNV, CDR2 YYDKDF (reference sequence). CDR3 bases: TGTGCCACCAGCACGGGGCTGGGCTCTGGGGCCAACGTCCTGACTTTC. It is translated as CATSTGLGSGANVLTF. The variable domain in full, with the rest retrieved from reference TRBV15 and TRBJ2-6, is DAMVIQNPRYQVTQFGKPVTLSCSQTLNHNVMYWYQQKSSQAPKLLFHYYDKDFNNEADTPDNFQSRRPNTSFCFLDIRSPGLGDTAMYLCATSTGLGSGANVLTFGAGSRLTVL.

In its sample, this clone was seen once. The genes are TRBV24-1 and TRBJ2-2; D might be TRBD1 or TRBD2, each matching 6 bases. V dropped 7 bases and J dropped 7 bases, with 9 bases sitting between them. CDR1 is KGHDR and CDR2 is SFDVKD in the germline V gene. CDR3 length: 12 residues. This CDR3 is CATSGGHGELFF. The CDR3 coding sequence is TGTGCCACCAGCGGGGGCCACGGGGAGCTGTTTTTT.

J is TRBJ1-6 and V is TRBV6-5; unclear D gene. With 2 bases removed from V and 8 bases from J, the gap between germline ends came to 13 bases. Looked up from germline, CDR1 is MNHEY and CDR2 is SVGAGI. The CDR3 has 15 residues. CDR3 protein: CASSYGGRDDSPLHF. DNA of the CDR3: TGTGCCAGCAGTTACGGTGGGCGCGACGATTCACCCCTCCACTTT.

This chain joins TRBV2 and TRBJ1-1, with TRBD1 as a possible D gene (6 bases). Trimming took 11 bases from V and 4 from J, leaving 14 bases between them. Per germline, CDR1 SNHLY and CDR2 FYNNEI. The CDR3 covers 12 residues. CDR3 amino acids: CAGHREFTEAFF. For the CDR3, the DNA is TGTGCCGGCCACAGGGAGTTCACTGAAGCTTTCTTT.

This chain's CDR3 is CASGFVAGLHNEQFF. The DNA of the CDR3 is TGTGCTAGTGGTTTCGTAGCGGGTCTTCACAATGAGCAGTTCTTC. The V gene is TRBV12-5, the J gene TRBJ2-1; 7 bases fit TRBD2. The germline CDR1 and CDR2 sequences are LGHNT and FRNRAP. The CDR3 is made up of 15 amino acids. Trimming took 3 bases from V and 5 from J; bases not matched to a gene: 7.

The genes are TRBV9 and TRBJ1-2, with 7 bases matching TRBD1. Germline assignment: CDR1 SGDLS and CDR2 YYNGEE. This CDR3 contains 15 residues. V was clipped by 2 bases and J by 2 bases; unmatched bases: 6. CDR3 region: CASSVRGTDNYGYTF. In DNA form, the CDR3 reads TGTGCCAGCAGCGTCAGGGGGACAGACAACTATGGCTACACCTTC.

The V call is TRBV7-3, the J call TRBJ2-3; perhaps TRBD2 as D (5 bases). The CDR3 contains 14 residues. The germline V gene encodes CDR1 SGHTA and CDR2 FQGTGA. Trimming took off 2 bases at V and 1 base at J, with 7 bases between the two ends. The CDR3 sequence: CASSLGSGTDTQYF. The DNA for the CDR3 is TGTGCCAGCAGCTTAGGGAGTGGCACAGATACGCAGTATTTT.

This clone was seen a single time. This chain's CDR3 is CASSPWGKAGNEQFF. The CDR3 DNA follows: TGTGCCAGCTCACCTTGGGGGAAAGCTGGCAATGAGCAGTTCTTC. The V call is TRBV18, the J call TRBJ2-1, with D perhaps given as TRBD1 or TRBD2 (5 bases each). Trimming took off 3 bases at V and 6 bases at J, with 15 bases between the two ends. The germline CDR1 and CDR2 sequences are KGHSH and LQKENI. The CDR3 is 15 amino acids.

This chain joins TRBV2 and TRBJ2-6; D gene ambiguous. Germline V gene lookup returns CDR1 SNHLY and CDR2 FYNNEI. The ends were cut back, 6 bases at V and 0 bases at J, with 9 bases in the middle. This CDR3 has 15 residues. CDR3 DNA: TGTGCCAGCAGGGCAGAACTCTCTGGGGCCAACGTCCTGACTTTC. It codes for CASRAELSGANVLTF.

The J gene is TRBJ2-2, the V gene TRBV18, with 8 positions matching TRBD1. CDR1 and CDR2 (germline): KGHSH, LQKENI. The CDR3 covers 16 residues. Trimming at V came to 2 bases and at J to 4 bases, leaving 6 bases not matched to a gene. The CDR3 DNA is TGTGCCAGCTCACCAACTCGGACAGGGTCCACCGGGGAGCTGTTTTTT. The encoded protein is CASSPTRTGSTGELFF.

The chain couples TRBV2 to TRBJ2-2; the match to TRBD1 covers 11 bases. Trimming cost V 5 bases and J 5 bases; bases outside gene matches: 4. Germline-derived CDR1 and CDR2 are SNHLY and FYNNEI. CDR3 length equals 15 residues. The CDR3 DNA reads TGTGCCAGCAGTCCCCGGGACAGGGGGACCGGGGAGCTGTTTTTT. Translating gives CASSPRDRGTGELFF.

The CDR3 DNA sequence: TGTGCCAGCCGTAAATATGAGACTACCTCAGGCGAGCAGTACTTC. Translating it yields CASRKYETTSGEQYF. V usage is TRBV2 and J usage is TRBJ2-7, with a weak D call TRBD2 (5 bases). V lost 8 bases to trimming and J lost 6 bases, with 23 bases between them. Germline CDR1 and CDR2: SNHLY and FYNNEI. The CDR3 is 15 residues long.

This clone was observed a handful of times. CDR3 in DNA: TGTGCCAGCAGCTTAAGTGAGAGTTCGTCTGTGACCCAGTACTTC. Translating gives CASSLSESSSVTQYF. The rearrangement uses TRBV7-8 and TRBJ2-5; no firm D call. The CDR3 runs 15 residues. V was clipped by 2 bases and J by 7 bases, with 17 bases between them. CDR1 and CDR2 from the germline V gene are SGHVS and FQNEAQ.

The rearrangement links TRBV23-1 to TRBJ2-7, with 11 positions matching TRBD1. TRBV23-1 is identified as an open reading frame with a role that is uncertain. This CDR3 is built from 19 residues. V was clipped by 6 bases and J by 0 bases; unmatched bases: 16. The CDR3 is CASSHGGTGGRRSSYEQYF. For the CDR3, the DNA is TGCGCCAGCAGCCATGGTGGGACAGGGGGTCGACGGAGCTCCTACGAGCAGTACTTC.

The chain links TRBV14 to TRBJ2-5; D remains unclear. Trimming pared 2 bases from V and 0 bases from J, leaving 1 base between. The CDR3 is 12 amino acids. Germline V CDR1 and CDR2: SGHDN, FVKESK. The chain's CDR3 is CASSQNQETQYF. As DNA, the CDR3 is TGTGCCAGCAGCCAAAACCAAGAGACCCAGTACTTC.

The genes are TRBV19 and TRBJ1-5; D is unresolved. The CDR3 length is 17 residues. From germline, CDR1 is LNHDA and CDR2 SQIVND (reference sequence). Deletions cut 1 base from V and 5 bases from J, with 18 bases between. Written as DNA, the CDR3 is TGTGCCAGTAGTATAGGGGAGGGCAGAAGGATCCATCAGCCCCAGCATTTT. This codes for CASSIGEGRRIHQPQHF. Using reference TRBV19 and TRBJ1-5 for the parts outside the CDR3, the full variable domain is DGGITQSPKYLFRKEGQNVTLSCEQNLNHDAMYWYRQDPGQGLRLIYYSQIVNDFQKGDIAEGYSVSREKKESFPLTVTSAQKNPTAFYLCASSIGEGRRIHQPQHFGDGTRLSIL.

V gene TRBV10-1 combines with J gene TRBJ1-2; TRBD1 matches at 7 bases. CDR3 length: 14 amino acids. J gave up 7 bases and V 8 bases, and 13 bases lay outside the gene matches. Germline V gives CDR1 WNHNN, CDR2 SYGVQD (reference sequence). CDR3 sequence reads: CASSPQGVIGGYTF. The CDR3 coding sequence is TGCGCCAGCTCCCCCCAGGGGGTAATCGGTGGCTACACCTTC.

This clone showed up just a few times. The chain employs TRBV6-5 and TRBJ1-5; a weak D match, TRBD1 (5 bases). CDR3 length: 13 residues. Trimming removed 6 bases from V and 7 bases from J, with 13 bases in between. Germline CDR1 and CDR2: MNHEY and SVGAGI. Written as DNA, the CDR3 is TGTGCCAGCAGCCAGGGTTCCCGCCAGCCCCAGCATTTT. It specifies CASSQGSRQPQHF.

This clone was detected only a few times. V and J are TRBV2 and TRBJ2-7, with TRBD2 matching over 7 bases. Per germline, CDR1 SNHLY and CDR2 FYNNEI. The V gene end was trimmed by 6 bases and the J gene end by 3 bases; junction bases not matched to a gene: 5. The length of the CDR3 is 13 residues. CDR3: CASRRERDYEQYF. CDR3 nucleotide sequence: TGTGCCAGCAGAAGGGAGCGGGACTACGAGCAGTACTTC.

The CDR3 loop reads CASRINPGLAICTYEQYF. The CDR3 DNA follows: TGTGCCAGCAGGATAAATCCGGGACTAGCGATTTGCACCTACGAGCAGTACTTC. The chain links TRBV21-1 to TRBJ2-7; TRBD2, the table's D call, was not compared with the DNA. TRBV21-1 is marked as a pseudogene. There are 18 residues in the CDR3.

This rearrangement joins TRBV19 to TRBJ2-2, with 12 bases fitting TRBD2. Germline V gene sequence: CDR1 LNHDA, CDR2 SQIVND (reference sequence). Trimming at V came to 4 bases and at J to 6 bases, leaving 15 bases not matched to a gene. CDR3 length: 19 residues. The DNA for the CDR3 is TGTGCCAGTAGTAGGGCGGGGCTAGCGGGAGGGCCTCGAGCCGGGGAGCTGTTTTTT. This translates into CASSRAGLAGGPRAGELFF. Full variable domain (rest looked up from reference TRBV19 and TRBJ2-2): DGGITQSPKYLFRKEGQNVTLSCEQNLNHDAMYWYRQDPGQGLRLIYYSQIVNDFQKGDIAEGYSVSREKKESFPLTVTSAQKNPTAFYLCASSRAGLAGGPRAGELFFGEGSRLTVL.

V usage is TRBV5-5 and J usage is TRBJ2-5; 7 bases are a match to TRBD1. The trim removed 4 bases at V and 2 bases at J, leaving 5 bases unmatched. Germline lookup yields CDR1 SGHKS and CDR2 YYEKEE (reference sequence). This CDR3 has 14 amino acids. The CDR3 bases are TGTGCCAGCAGCCCAGGACAGGAACAAGAGACCCAGTACTTC. Amino acids: CASSPGQEQETQYF. The variable domain in full, completed from reference TRBV5-5 and TRBJ2-5, reads DAGVTQSPTHLIKTRGQQVTLRCSPISGHKSVSWYQQVLGQGPQFIFQYYEKEERGRGNFPDRFSARQFPNYSSELNVNALLLGDSALYLCASSPGQEQETQYFGPGTRLLVL.

This clone has just one count. The chain links TRBV5-1 to TRBJ2-5, with D maybe TRBD2 (6 bases). Between the trimmed V and J ends, which lost 0 bases and 1 base, there was a span of 13 bases. CDR1 is SGHRS and CDR2 is YFSETQ in the germline V gene. The CDR3 extends over 16 amino acids. The CDR3 region is CASSLGPGGAQETQYF. The CDR3 coding sequence is TGCGCCAGCAGCTTGGGGCCAGGAGGGGCCCAAGAGACCCAGTACTTC.

The chain couples TRBV6-2 or TRBV6-3 to TRBJ2-2; D unclear. This CDR3 has 13 amino acids. Trimming pared 6 bases from V and 2 bases from J, leaving 7 bases between. The germline V gene encodes CDR1 MNHEY and CDR2 SVGEGT. CDR3 sequence reads: CASRYLNTGELFF. Written as DNA, the CDR3 is TGTGCCAGCAGATACCTAAACACCGGGGAGCTGTTTTTT.

This rearrangement joins TRBV5-8 to TRBJ2-7; 7 nucleotides line up with TRBD2. The CDR3 consists of 16 residues. V lost 0 bases, J lost 0 bases, and 6 bases stayed unmatched. Per germline, CDR1 SGHTS and CDR2 YDEGEE. The CDR3 loop is CASSLAVLAGSYEQYF. In DNA, the CDR3 is TGTGCCAGCAGCTTGGCGGTATTAGCGGGCTCCTACGAGCAGTACTTC.

V usage is TRBV10-3 and J usage is TRBJ1-1; 9 bases align to TRBD1. Germline V gene lookup returns CDR1 ENHRY and CDR2 SYGVKD. V was pared by 6 bases and J by 4 bases, with 6 bases of the junction left unmatched. The CDR3 spans 14 residues. In nucleotides, the CDR3 is TGTGCCATCAGGGTACAGGGGGCAGGCACTGAAGCTTTCTTT. This codes for CAIRVQGAGTEAFF.

This chain joins TRBV24-1 and TRBJ1-3; 7 positions agree with TRBD1. J lost 0 bases, V lost 6 bases, and 7 bases had no gene match. Germline V lookup: CDR1 KGHDR, CDR2 SFDVKD. The CDR3 length is 16 residues. The CDR3 DNA is TGTGCCACCAGTAAGGGACAGCGCTCCTCTGGAAACACCATATATTTT. Translated, it gives CATSKGQRSSGNTIYF.